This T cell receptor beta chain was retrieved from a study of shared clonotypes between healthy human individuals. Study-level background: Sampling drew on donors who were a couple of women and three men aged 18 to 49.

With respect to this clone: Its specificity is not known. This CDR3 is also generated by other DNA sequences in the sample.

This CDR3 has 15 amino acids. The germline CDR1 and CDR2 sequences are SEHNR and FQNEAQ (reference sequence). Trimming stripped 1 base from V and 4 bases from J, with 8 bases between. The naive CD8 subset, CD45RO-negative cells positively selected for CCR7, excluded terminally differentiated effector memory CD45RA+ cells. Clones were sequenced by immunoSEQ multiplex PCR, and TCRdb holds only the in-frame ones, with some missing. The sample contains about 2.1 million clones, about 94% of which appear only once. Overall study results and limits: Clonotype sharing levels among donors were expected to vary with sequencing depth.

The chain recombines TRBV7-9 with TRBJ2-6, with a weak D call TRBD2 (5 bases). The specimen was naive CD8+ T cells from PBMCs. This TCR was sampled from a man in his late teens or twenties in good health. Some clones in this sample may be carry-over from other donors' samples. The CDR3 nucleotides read TGTGCCAGCAGCTTAGTAGGGAGCGGGGCCAACGTCCTGACTTTC. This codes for CASSLVGSGANVLTF.